This section outlines one TCR beta chain sequence together with its context. Germline V gene sequence: CDR1 SGHKS, CDR2 YYEKEE (reference sequence). The CDR3 loop spans 14 amino acids. Between the trimmed V and J ends, which lost 4 bases and 4 bases, there was a span of 13 bases. The sample belongs to a study of blood T cell repertoires in COVID-19. The authors' processing: It was from reference gene primer amplification that nucleated cell counts were estimated. The table came from immunoSEQ multiplex PCR; TCRdb's copy has only in-frame clones and leaves some out. V, J and clone size derive from that table, while D and trimming were established from the DNA sequence. The profile shows about 310,000 clones, around 84% of them singletons.

This chain joins TRBV5-5 and TRBJ2-3; tentative D call: TRBD2 (7 bases). The sequence came from a man aged 70 or older with acute or convalescent COVID-19. The sample consisted of peripheral blood. The CDR3: CASSPEGGPDTQYF. The CDR3 DNA sequence: TGTGCCAGCAGCCCAGAGGGGGGGCCAGATACGCAGTATTTT.